This T cell receptor (beta chain) stems from a study of cytomegalovirus exposure and HLA in healthy donors. These donors, healthy bone marrow donors, were studied. Study-level findings and limits: A later analysis linked a missense DCLRE1C variant to TCR beta V- and J-gene trimming. Available immune exposure information was restricted to CMV serostatus only.

This clone was detected a few times. Its target is not known. There are 16 residues in the CDR3. V lost 3 bases and J lost 6, with 18 bases in between. CDR1 and CDR2 (germline): LNHDA, SQIVND (reference sequence). This PCR relied on a set of 60 Vbeta primers and 13 Jbeta primers. Some clones are missing from TCRdb's copy, which holds only in-frame ones; the method was immunoSEQ multiplex PCR. The table lists about 140,000 clones, 73% of them singletons, with over 1% in the top ten. The sequenced material came from PBMCs. This clonotype was obtained from a woman aged 40 to 49 in good health and CMV-seronegative. The V and J genes are TRBV19 and TRBJ1-5, with D maybe TRBD1 (6 bases). This CDR3 is CASSIAQGYGGQPQHF. The CDR3 DNA reads TGTGCCAGTAGTATCGCACAGGGCTATGGCGGTCAGCCCCAGCATTTT.